One sample yielded the 19 T cell receptor beta chains listed below, sequenced in a study of beta chain features in type 1 diabetes. The sequenced template was cDNA made from the entire isolated RNA. Some clones are missing from TCRdb's copy, which holds only in-frame ones; the method was immunoSEQ multiplex PCR. Counted here are about 270,000 clones, more than 13% occurring once; the ten biggest clones make up roughly 0.018%. These receptors have no known antigen. General observations from the study: In every one of the four CD4+ subsets, TCRB CDR3s were moderately but significantly shorter in Type 1 diabetes patients.

What was sequenced was naive CD4+ T cells from blood. The receptors were sampled from a man aged 25 to 45 with type 1 diabetes.

The chain carries TRBV7-9 and TRBJ1-5, with no clear D. Trimming cost V 1 base and J 2 bases, with 9 bases left between them. CDR1 is SEHNR, CDR2 FQNEAQ, per germline (reference sequence). The CDR3 totals 15 residues. Here the CDR3 reads CASSLGRSRNQPQHF. DNA of the CDR3: TGTGCCAGCAGCTTAGGTCGCAGTCGCAATCAGCCCCAGCATTTT. Together with reference TRBV7-9 and TRBJ1-5, the CDR3 gives the full variable domain: DTGVSQNPRHKITKRGQNVTFRCDPISEHNRLYWYRQTLGQGPEFLTYFQNEAQLEKSRLLSDRFSAERPKGSFSTLEIQRTEQGDSAMYLCASSLGRSRNQPQHFGDGTRLSIL.

The chain uses TRBV29-1 and TRBJ2-5, with D tentatively TRBD1 (5 bases). Trimming cost V 6 bases and J 2 bases, with 13 bases left between them. CDR3 length equals 13 residues. Germline loops: CDR1 SQVTM, CDR2 ANQGSEA. The CDR3 spells CSVARGGQETQYF. CDR3 coding DNA: TGCAGCGTCGCTAGGGGCGGTCAAGAGACCCAGTACTTC. The entire variable domain, with the rest obtained from reference TRBV29-1 and TRBJ2-5, is as follows: SAVISQKPSRDICQRGTSLTIQCQVDSQVTMMFWYRQQPGQSLTLIATANQGSEATYESGFVIDKFPISRPNLTFSTLTVSNMSPEDSSIYLCSVARGGQETQYFGPGTRLLVL.

This sequence joins TRBV28 and TRBJ1-2; 8 bases map to TRBD1. The CDR3 contains 15 residues. CDR1 is MDHEN, CDR2 SYDVKM, per germline. The V and J ends lost 4 bases and 3 bases, in that order; junction bases with no gene match: 7. CDR3 sequence: CASSSQGAGDYGYTF. In DNA, the CDR3 is TGTGCCAGCAGTTCCCAGGGGGCTGGGGACTATGGCTACACCTTC.

The gene calls are TRBV10-3 and TRBJ2-2; D perhaps matches TRBD1 (6 bases). From germline, CDR1 is ENHRY and CDR2 SYGVKD. V lost 3 bases, J lost 6 bases, and 17 bases lay in between. This CDR3 spans 16 amino acids. The CDR3 bases are TGTGCCATCAGTGACTGGGGGCCCGGTGGTTCCGGGGAGCTGTTTTTT. The encoded protein is CAISDWGPGGSGELFF.

The sample holds a few counts of this clone. The rearrangement links TRBV7-2 to TRBJ2-7; 7 nucleotides match TRBD1. The CDR3 is 13 residues long. The germline CDR1 and CDR2 sequences are SGHTA and FQGNSA. The J segment lost 3 bases and the V segment lost 3 bases, leaving 2 bases of the junction unmatched. The CDR3: CASSLTGRYEQYF. The CDR3 bases are TGTGCCAGCAGCTTGACAGGGCGCTACGAGCAGTACTTC.

This clone was counted between two and nine times. The CDR3 spells CASGATGYEQYF. CDR3 nucleotides: TGTGCCAGCGGTGCCACAGGCTACGAGCAGTACTTC. The V gene is TRBV7-9, the J gene TRBJ2-7; D perhaps matches TRBD1 (5 bases). Looked up from germline, CDR1 is SEHNR and CDR2 is FQNEAQ (reference sequence). This CDR3 contains 12 residues. Trimming took off 8 bases at V and 3 bases at J, with 11 bases between the two ends.

This clone appeared a few times. Distinct nucleotide sequences in the sample also encode this CDR3. V gene TRBV18 combines with J gene TRBJ1-1, with no clear D. Germline CDR1 reads KGHSH; CDR2 reads LQKENI. This CDR3 region has 13 residues. V lost 3 bases and J 0 bases, leaving 5 bases between the germline ends. CDR3 protein: CASSPGLNTEAFF. CDR3 in DNA: TGTGCCAGCTCACCGGGCCTGAACACTGAAGCTTTCTTT.

The sample holds a few counts of this clone. The genes are TRBV6-5 and TRBJ2-3; possibly TRBD2 for D (5 bases). This CDR3 is 15 amino acids long. Deletions cut 0 bases from V and 6 bases from J, with 13 bases between. Per the germline V gene, CDR1 is MNHEY and CDR2 is SVGAGI. For the CDR3, the DNA is TGTGCCAGCAGTTACTCCCACGGGATTCCCGATACGCAGTATTTT. The encoded protein is CASSYSHGIPDTQYF.

The chain is built from TRBV6-5 and TRBJ1-1; the D is unclear. Trimming took 6 bases from V and 0 from J, leaving 5 bases between them. Germline CDR1 MNHEY, CDR2 SVGAGI. The CDR3 is 12 residues long. CDR3 coding DNA: TGTGCCAGCAGGAGAGTGAACACTGAAGCTTTCTTT. The encoded protein is CASRRVNTEAFF.

This chain joins TRBV9 and TRBJ2-1; 9 bases map to TRBD2. J lost 3 bases, V lost 3 bases, and 4 bases had no gene match. Germline V gives CDR1 SGDLS, CDR2 YYNGEE. CDR3 length: 15 amino acids. CDR3 DNA sequence: TGTGCCAGCAGCGGTAGCGGGAGTCACTACAATGAGCAGTTCTTC. Its protein product is CASSGSGSHYNEQFF. Filled out from reference TRBV9 and TRBJ2-1, the complete variable domain reads DSGVTQTPKHLITATGQRVTLRCSPRSGDLSVYWYQQSLDQGLQFLIQYYNGEERAKGNILERFSAQQFPDLHSELNLSSLELGDSALYFCASSGSGSHYNEQFFGPGTRLTVL.

V and J are TRBV7-3 and TRBJ1-1; 7 bases fit TRBD1. The CDR3 has 13 amino acids. V was pared by 4 bases and J by 8 bases, with 7 bases of the junction left unmatched. The V gene's germline CDR1 is SGHTA and CDR2 FQGTGA. DNA for the CDR3: TGTGCCAGCAGCTCCAGGGGGGCCGGAGAAGCTTTCTTT. This codes for CASSSRGAGEAFF.

The rearrangement links TRBV6-5 to TRBJ2-7, with a possible D match to TRBD1 (5 bases). V was cut by 6 bases and J by 1 base, with 10 bases left in between. CDR1 and CDR2 (germline): MNHEY, SVGAGI. The CDR3 is 13 residues long. In DNA, the CDR3 is TGTGCCAGCAGCCGGACATCGTCCTACGAGCAGTACTTC. Its protein is CASSRTSSYEQYF.

This clone was seen more than once but under ten times. This chain links TRBV15 with TRBJ2-1; the D gene is possibly TRBD2 (5 bases). Deletions cut 0 bases from V and 14 bases from J, with 14 bases between. The CDR3 has 13 residues. The germline gives CDR1 LNHNV, CDR2 YYDKDF (reference sequence). CDR3 amino acids: CATSRDKNLGEFF. The CDR3 DNA reads TGTGCCACCAGCAGAGATAAGAACCTCGGGGAGTTCTTC.

The chain has TRBV7-3 and TRBJ2-1; 9 bases line up with TRBD2. The ends lost 0 bases at V and 7 bases at J; junction bases unmatched: 4. The germline V gene encodes CDR1 SGHTA and CDR2 FQGTGA. This CDR3 contains 15 residues. The CDR3 DNA reads as TGTGCCAGCAGCTTAACAGCGGGAGGTCTAAATGAGCAGTTCTTC. Translated: CASSLTAGGLNEQFF.

The chain employs TRBV30 and TRBJ1-5, with TRBD1 matching 10 bases. After removal of 0 bases from V and 1 base from J, the junction contained 6 bases not matched to a gene. The CDR3 sequence is 17 residues long. CDR1 and CDR2 from the germline V gene are GTSNPN and SVGIG (reference sequence). CDR3 DNA sequence: TGTGCCTGGAGTGTTGACAGGGGGCCGGGGAGCAATCAGCCCCAGCATTTT. Its protein is CAWSVDRGPGSNQPQHF. Filled out from reference TRBV30 and TRBJ1-5, the complete variable domain reads SQTIHQWPATLVQPVGSPLSLECTVEGTSNPNLYWYRQAAGRGLQLLFYSVGIGQISSEVPQNLSASRPQDRQFILSSKKLLLSDSGFYLCAWSVDRGPGSNQPQHFGDGTRLSIL.

This chain uses TRBV10-3 with TRBJ2-7; 10 bases are shared with TRBD2. This CDR3 region has 14 residues. V trimming: 2 bases; J trimming: 4 bases; junction bases outside the gene matches: 2. Germline V gene data show CDR1 as ENHRY and CDR2 as SYGVKD. The DNA of the CDR3 is TGTGCCATCAGTGAGGCTAGCGGGAGTTACGAGCAGTACTTC. Its protein is CAISEASGSYEQYF.

The chain has TRBV28 and TRBJ1-2, with 10 bases matching TRBD1. Germline V gives CDR1 MDHEN, CDR2 SYDVKM. V gave up 6 bases and J gave up 2 bases; unmatched junction bases: 3. This CDR3 is 14 amino acids long. This chain's CDR3 is CASRLTGGNYGYTF. CDR3 DNA: TGTGCCAGCAGATTGACAGGGGGCAACTATGGCTACACCTTC.

A few counts support this clone. The CDR3 nucleotides are TGTGCCAGCAGCGCGGTATTGGGGCTCGCTGAGCAGTTCTTC. Residues: CASSAVLGLAEQFF. The chain is built from TRBV9 and TRBJ2-1; D might be TRBD1 (5 bases). Germline V gives CDR1 SGDLS, CDR2 YYNGEE. The CDR3 has 14 amino acids. The V and J ends lost 3 bases and 9 bases respectively, with 16 bases between them.

The chain combines TRBV7-2 with TRBJ2-7; 13 bases align to TRBD2. The V gene's germline CDR1 is SGHTA and CDR2 FQGNSA. V dropped 4 bases and J dropped 1; count of bases not matched to a gene: 10. The CDR3 runs 18 residues. The CDR3 region is CASSSSNPGLAGSYEQYF. The CDR3 bases are TGTGCCAGCAGCTCGTCAAACCCGGGACTAGCGGGATCCTACGAGCAGTACTTC.